This T cell receptor (beta chain) came from a study of T cells after yellow fever vaccination. V was pared by 6 bases and J by 5 bases, with 17 bases between. This CDR3 is built from 14 residues. Germline V gives CDR1 DFQATT, CDR2 SNEGSKA (reference sequence). This clonotype was detected many times. Each CDR3 protein gets one entry after TCRdb re-called the 5' RACE reads with MiXCR. The sample has some 420,000 distinct CDR3 sequences, about 19% seen once; the top ten hold roughly a sixth. The chain uses TRBV20-1 and TRBJ1-5; D call uncertain. The TCR originated in a man younger than 30 who received the YFV17D yellow fever vaccine. The source was PBMCs, collected before the yellow fever booster vaccination. This chain's CDR3 is CSAVKGKADQPQHF. Written as DNA, the CDR3 is TGCAGTGCGGTAAAAGGGAAGGCAGATCAGCCCCAGCATTTT.